These T cell receptor beta chains were read from a single sample in a study of shared clonotypes between healthy human individuals. Here immunoSEQ multiplex PCR was the method, and the copy in TCRdb shows in-frame clones only, minus some. The sample carries 700,000 or so clones, less than 80% recorded once. The specimen was memory CD4+ T cells sorted from blood. The receptor source for this set is a woman in her 30s in good health. The CDR3 runs from the conserved cysteine through the conserved F or W. A D gene is named only where the DNA matches it firmly. Size is stated for part of the rows, as once, few or many counts, or as a class when the clone is expanded.

cdr3_nt cdr3_aa v_call d_call j_call clone_size
TGTGCCAGCAGCCGGGGACAGGGCATCTACGAGCAGTACTTC CASSRGQGIYEQYF TRBV27 TRBD1 TRBJ2-7 NA
TGCGCCAGCAGCCAAGACCCGGGACTGATTAACTATGGCTACACCTTC CASSQDPGLINYGYTF TRBV4-1 NA TRBJ1-2 NA
TGTGCCATCAGTGTGGGGGAAGACAATGAGCAGTTCTTC CAISVGEDNEQFF TRBV10-3 NA TRBJ2-1 once
TGTGCCAGCAGTTACTCGCCGCGGGGTACCGCTTTTAATGAAAAACTGTTTTTT CASSYSPRGTAFNEKLFF TRBV6-7 NA TRBJ1-4 NA
TGTGCCAGCAGTTTATACAGGGGAACAGATACGCAGTATTTT CASSLYRGTDTQYF TRBV28 TRBD1 TRBJ2-3 NA
TGTGCCAGCAGTTTCGGGGGGAACACCTTCAATGAGCAGTTCTTC CASSFGGNTFNEQFF TRBV28 TRBD2 TRBJ2-1 NA
TGTGCCAGCAGGAGGGGGGGGACACCCGGGGCAACTAATGAAAAACTGTTTTTT CASRRGGTPGATNEKLFF TRBV27 NA TRBJ1-4 NA
TGTGCCAGCTCACTTGCGGGACGAGGACACGCGCAGTACTTC CASSLAGRGHAQYF TRBV18 NA TRBJ2-7 many
TGTGCCAGCAGTCGGGGGGCTCGAGAAAAACTGTTTTTT CASSRGAREKLFF TRBV6-5 NA TRBJ1-4 NA
TGCGCCAGCAGCCAAGAAGCTAGCGGGAGGGCCCGGCAGTACTTC CASSQEASGRARQYF TRBV4-1 TRBD2 TRBJ2-7 few
TGTGCCAGTACCTCTCTCCCCGGACTAGCGGGACTGGTCGGGGAGCTGTTTTTT CASTSLPGLAGLVGELFF TRBV19 TRBD2 TRBJ2-2 few
TGTGCCAGCTCACCAGGAAGGTGGGACAGCTCTGGAAACACCATATATTTT CASSPGRWDSSGNTIYF TRBV18 TRBD1 TRBJ1-3 NA
TGCGCCAGCAGAATGGACAGGAACACCGGGGAGCTGTTTTTT CASRMDRNTGELFF TRBV5-1 NA TRBJ2-2 few
TGTGCCAGCATTTGCCGGGACGACGGACTACGTGGTAATTCACCCCTCCACTTT CASICRDDGLRGNSPLHF TRBV21-1 NA TRBJ1-6 once
TGTGCCAGCAGCTACCGGGGCGGGAGTGGAACAGATACGCAGTATTTT CASSYRGGSGTDTQYF TRBV7-3 TRBD2 TRBJ2-3 NA
TGTGCCAGCAGTTTAGGCGGAGGCCCTTCAGATACGCAGTATTTT CASSLGGGPSDTQYF TRBV28 NA TRBJ2-3 NA
TGCAGTGCTAGTCTTAACTACGAGCAGTACTTC CSASLNYEQYF TRBV20-1 NA TRBJ2-7 NA
TGCGCCAGCAGCCGAGGGGGAACTTCCGGGACTTCCCAAGAGACCCAGTACTTC CASSRGGTSGTSQETQYF TRBV5-1 NA TRBJ2-5 NA
TGTGCCTGGAGTGTACAGGAGGGTTGGTCGCAGTACTTC CAWSVQEGWSQYF TRBV30 NA TRBJ2-7 NA
TGTGCCGGTAGTGGACCCTCGAACACCGGGGAGCTGTTTTTT CAGSGPSNTGELFF TRBV7-9 NA TRBJ2-2 once
TGCAGCGTTGGAGCATCAGGAATGAAAGAGACCCAGTACTTC CSVGASGMKETQYF TRBV29-1 NA TRBJ2-5 NA
TGTGCCAGCAGCTCGGAGACAGGGGCCGGGACCGGGGAGCTGTTTTTT CASSSETGAGTGELFF TRBV7-3 TRBD1 TRBJ2-2 NA
TGTGCCAGCAGCTTAGGCCGAATAGCTTTCAGAAGCTCTGGAAACACCATATATTTT CASSLGRIAFRSSGNTIYF TRBV7-9 NA TRBJ1-3 NA
TGTGCCAGCAGTTTACCTGGGGCCAACGTCCTGACTTTC CASSLPGANVLTF TRBV6-5 NA TRBJ2-6 few
TGTGCCAGCAGCTTGGTGGGGACAGTCCTAGAGGGCACTGAAGCTTTCTTT CASSLVGTVLEGTEAFF TRBV5-4 TRBD1 TRBJ1-1 NA
TGTGCCAGCAGGCCCCCTGGGGCAGTTCAGGCGGCTTTCTTT CASRPPGAVQAAFF TRBV5-4 NA TRBJ1-1 once
TGTGCCAGCGGAATTAATGAAAAACTGTTTTTT CASGINEKLFF TRBV5-5 NA TRBJ1-4 NA
TGTGCCAGCAGCTACGGGACAGGATACAATGAGCAGTTCTTC CASSYGTGYNEQFF TRBV5-4 TRBD1 TRBJ2-1 NA
TGTGCCAGTAGTATGTACGTAGGGGGACAGGGATTCGAGCAGTACTTC CASSMYVGGQGFEQYF TRBV19 TRBD1 TRBJ2-7 many
TGCGCCAGCAGCTTGACAGGGTTTTCTGAAGCTTTCTTT CASSLTGFSEAFF TRBV5-1 NA TRBJ1-1 NA
TGTGCCAGCAGGTCAACAGCGAACACCGGGGAGCTGTTTTTT CASRSTANTGELFF TRBV27 NA TRBJ2-2 NA
TGTGCCAGCTCACATACAGAGGGGGCTTACACTGAAGCTTTCTTT CASSHTEGAYTEAFF TRBV18 TRBD1 TRBJ1-1 NA
TGTGCAAGTCGTCCAGCGGAGTGGCACTACGAGCAGTACTTC CASRPAEWHYEQYF TRBV12-2 NA TRBJ2-7 NA
TGTGCCAGCAGTGTAAGAGGGGGCTATGGCTACACCTTC CASSVRGGYGYTF TRBV28 NA TRBJ1-2 NA
TGTGCCAGCAGTACAGGCCCTTCGGGCACTGAAGCTTTCTTT CASSTGPSGTEAFF TRBV2 NA TRBJ1-1 once
TGTGCCAGCAGCTTAGTAGGCAGGGGGCGAACTGAAGCTTTCTTT CASSLVGRGRTEAFF TRBV11-2 TRBD1 TRBJ1-1 NA
TGTGCCATCAGTGAGTCGGGAATCCTTAGCACCTACAATGAGCAGTTCTTC CAISESGILSTYNEQFF TRBV10-3 NA TRBJ2-1 once
TGTGCCAGCAGTCTCTCTCGTCTGGGACAGGGGGAGACCCAGTACTTC CASSLSRLGQGETQYF TRBV25-1 TRBD1 TRBJ2-5 NA
TGTGCCAGCAGCCATCCACGAGACAGGGTTTATGGCTACACCTTC CASSHPRDRVYGYTF TRBV5-8 TRBD1 TRBJ1-2 NA
TGTGCCAGCAGCCGGACAGGGAGCAATCAGCCCCAGCATTTT CASSRTGSNQPQHF TRBV6-5 TRBD1 TRBJ1-5 NA
TGTGCCAGCAGCTTGGACAGTAATCAGCCCCAGCATTTT CASSLDSNQPQHF TRBV5-6 NA TRBJ1-5 few
TGCGCCAGCAGCTTGGGCACTTACCTCTCTGGAAACACCATATATTTT CASSLGTYLSGNTIYF TRBV5-1 NA TRBJ1-3 NA